Sequencing of this TCR beta chain was carried out in a study of blood T cell repertoires in COVID-19. Study-level information: The United States, Italy and Spain were the sources of the acute and convalescent COVID-19 samples. PBMCs, B-cell-depleted T cells, or T cells provided the cDNA or gDNA that made up the material.

Original processing methods: For nucleated cells, counts were estimated from reference gene primer amplification. Clones were read by immunoSEQ multiplex PCR, and TCRdb kept only the in-frame ones, dropping some. V and J calls and clone size are those listed in that table; D and trimming were worked out from the DNA. The sample consists of 450,000 or so clones, about 90% of them appearing once. Patients from Seattle were sampled longitudinally, starting during active infection. The sequence was collected from a man between 18 and 35 years old with COVID-19, enrolled during active disease. Sequencing was performed on peripheral blood.

Here the CDR3 reads CASSKDGNSGNTIYF. The DNA of the CDR3 is TGCGCCAGCAGCAAAGACGGGAACTCTGGAAACACCATATATTTT. This chain links TRBV5-1 with TRBJ1-3; D remains unclear. From germline, CDR1 is SGHRS and CDR2 YFSETQ. The CDR3 runs 15 residues. The V and J ends lost 4 bases and 0 bases respectively, with 11 bases between them. The variable domain in full, completed from reference TRBV5-1 and TRBJ1-3, reads KAGVTQTPRYLIKTRGQQVTLSCSPISGHRSVSWYQQTPGQGLQFLFEYFSETQRNKGNFPGRFSGRQFSNSRSEMNVSTLELGDSALYLCASSKDGNSGNTIYFGEGSWLTVV.